What follows are 6 T cell receptor beta chains derived from one specimen sequenced in a study of blood T cell repertoires in COVID-19. Sequenced by immunoSEQ multiplex PCR; TCRdb stores in-frame clones only, minus some. This table has approximately 300,000 clones, approximately 90% appearing once. Sequences were obtained from PBMCs or T cells enriched from blood (not recorded which). These receptors were collected from a woman between 18 and 30 years old who had recovered from COVID-19.

CDR3 DNA: TGTGCCAGTAGTTCAGTTTACTATGGCTACACCTTC. It encodes CASSSVYYGYTF. The chain joins TRBV19 to TRBJ1-2; no clear D gene. Trimming cost V 5 bases and J 3 bases, with 7 bases left between them. The V gene's germline CDR1 is LNHDA and CDR2 SQIVND (reference sequence). This CDR3 spans 12 amino acids. The variable domain in full, with the rest retrieved from reference TRBV19 and TRBJ1-2, is DGGITQSPKYLFRKEGQNVTLSCEQNLNHDAMYWYRQDPGQGLRLIYYSQIVNDFQKGDIAEGYSVSREKKESFPLTVTSAQKNPTAFYLCASSSVYYGYTFGSGTRLTVV.

This chain links TRBV7-8 with TRBJ2-7; possibly TRBD2 for D (6 bases). Trimming removed 5 bases from V and 3 bases from J, with 17 bases in between. The CDR3 length is 15 residues. Germline CDR1 SGHVS, CDR2 FQNEAQ. CDR3 region: CASSPQTGEVYEQYF. The CDR3 DNA reads TGTGCCAGCAGCCCCCAGACCGGGGAGGTCTACGAGCAGTACTTC.

This chain joins TRBV7-3 and TRBJ2-3; 7 positions match TRBD2. The junction had 7 bases not matched to a gene; V was cut back by 4 bases and J by 0 bases. The CDR3 consists of 16 residues. The germline V gene encodes CDR1 SGHTA and CDR2 FQGTGA. Here the CDR3 reads CASSSGGSGSTDTQYF. The DNA for the CDR3 is TGTGCCAGCAGCTCCGGGGGTAGCGGGAGCACAGATACGCAGTATTTT. The full variable domain, with the rest looked up from reference TRBV7-3 and TRBJ2-3, is GAGVSQTPSNKVTEKGKYVELRCDPISGHTALYWYRQSLGQGPEFLIYFQGTGAADDSGLPNDRFFAVRPEGSVSTLKIQRTERGDSAVYLCASSSGGSGSTDTQYFGPGTRLTVL.

This chain joins TRBV7-9 and TRBJ2-1, with 7 bases identical to TRBD2. Per germline, CDR1 SEHNR and CDR2 FQNEAQ (reference sequence). The CDR3 runs 15 residues. With 5 bases clipped from V and 6 bases from J, the junction kept 10 bases outside the gene matches. CDR3 DNA sequence: TGTGCCAGCAGCCCACCCCCACTAGCGCTCAATGAGCAGTTCTTC. Its translation: CASSPPPLALNEQFF.

The V gene is TRBV7-9, the J gene TRBJ2-5; tentatively, D is TRBD2 (6 bases). The CDR3 is 18 amino acids. V was clipped by 1 base and J by 0 bases, with 18 bases between them. CDR1 SEHNR and CDR2 FQNEAQ come from the germline V gene (reference sequence). The CDR3 DNA follows: TGTGCCAGCAGCTTAGTCGATAAAGGGCGGGGCGACCAAGAGACCCAGTACTTC. Translating gives CASSLVDKGRGDQETQYF.

The chain has TRBV10-3 and TRBJ1-2; D perhaps matches TRBD1 (6 bases). CDR1 and CDR2 (germline): ENHRY, SYGVKD. The V end was cut by 10 bases, the J end by 0 bases, with 18 bases between. The length of the CDR3 is 15 residues. The CDR3 DNA follows: TGTGCCACCAGCACTGCGACAGGAGCTAACTATGGCTACACCTTC. Its protein product is CATSTATGANYGYTF.